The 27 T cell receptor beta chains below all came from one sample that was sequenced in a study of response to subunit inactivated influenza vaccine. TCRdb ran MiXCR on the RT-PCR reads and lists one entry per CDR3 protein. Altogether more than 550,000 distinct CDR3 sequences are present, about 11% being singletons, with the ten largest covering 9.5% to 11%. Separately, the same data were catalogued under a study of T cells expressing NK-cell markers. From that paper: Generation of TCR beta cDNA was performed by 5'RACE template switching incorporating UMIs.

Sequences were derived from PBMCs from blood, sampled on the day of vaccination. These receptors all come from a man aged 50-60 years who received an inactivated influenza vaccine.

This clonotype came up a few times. The DNA for the CDR3 is TGCGCCAGCACGATAGGACAAGACGTCAATGAGCAGTTCTTC. It translates to CASTIGQDVNEQFF. The rearrangement links TRBV5-1 to TRBJ2-1; D is perhaps TRBD1 (5 bases). Germline V CDR1 and CDR2: SGHRS, YFSETQ. This CDR3 is built from 14 residues. Trimming cost V 6 bases and J 6 bases, with 16 bases left between them. Full variable domain (rest looked up from reference TRBV5-1 and TRBJ2-1): KAGVTQTPRYLIKTRGQQVTLSCSPISGHRSVSWYQQTPGQGLQFLFEYFSETQRNKGNFPGRFSGRQFSNSRSEMNVSTLELGDSALYLCASTIGQDVNEQFFGPGTRLTVL.

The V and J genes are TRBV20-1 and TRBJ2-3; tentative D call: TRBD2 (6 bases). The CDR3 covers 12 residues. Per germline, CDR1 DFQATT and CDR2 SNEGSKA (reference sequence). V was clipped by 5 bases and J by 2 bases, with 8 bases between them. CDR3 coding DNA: TGCAGTGCTCGGGGGTTCACAGATACGCAGTATTTT. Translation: CSARGFTDTQYF.

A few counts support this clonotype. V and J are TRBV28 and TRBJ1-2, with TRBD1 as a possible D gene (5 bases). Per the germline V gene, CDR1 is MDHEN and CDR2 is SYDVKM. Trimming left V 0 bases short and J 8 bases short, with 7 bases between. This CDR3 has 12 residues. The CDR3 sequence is CASSLWGTGYTF. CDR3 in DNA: TGTGCCAGCAGTTTATGGGGGACCGGCTACACCTTC.

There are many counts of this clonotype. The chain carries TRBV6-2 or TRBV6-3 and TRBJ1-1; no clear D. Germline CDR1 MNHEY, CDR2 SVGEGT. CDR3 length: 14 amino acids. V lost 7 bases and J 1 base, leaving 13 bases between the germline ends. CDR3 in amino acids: CASTLAGQNTEAFF. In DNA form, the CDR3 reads TGTGCCAGCACCCTCGCTGGGCAGAACACTGAAGCTTTCTTT.

CDR3 residues: CSARAADPSTDTQYF. The DNA for the CDR3 is TGCAGTGCTAGAGCGGCAGACCCTAGCACAGATACGCAGTATTTT. The chain recombines TRBV20-1 with TRBJ2-3; D ambiguous. The V gene lost 1 base and the J gene lost 0 bases, with 11 bases spanning the gap. CDR1 and CDR2 (germline): DFQATT, SNEGSKA (reference sequence). The CDR3 totals 15 residues.

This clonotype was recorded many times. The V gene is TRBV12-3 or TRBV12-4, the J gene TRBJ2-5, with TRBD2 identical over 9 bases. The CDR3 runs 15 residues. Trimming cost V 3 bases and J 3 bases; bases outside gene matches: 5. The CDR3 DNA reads TGTGCCAGCAGTTTTGGCGGGAGGGGGAAAGAGACCCAGTACTTC. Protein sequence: CASSFGGRGKETQYF.

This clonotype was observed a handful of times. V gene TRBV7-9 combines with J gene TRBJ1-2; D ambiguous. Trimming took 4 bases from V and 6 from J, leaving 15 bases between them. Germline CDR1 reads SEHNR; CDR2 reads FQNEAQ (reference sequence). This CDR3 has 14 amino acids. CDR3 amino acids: CASSWAWGLDGYTF. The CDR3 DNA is TGTGCCAGCAGCTGGGCTTGGGGTTTAGATGGCTACACCTTC.

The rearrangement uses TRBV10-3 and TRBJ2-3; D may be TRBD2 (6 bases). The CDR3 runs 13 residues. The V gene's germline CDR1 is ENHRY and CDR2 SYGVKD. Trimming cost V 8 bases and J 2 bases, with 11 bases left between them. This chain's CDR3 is CAIAGSLTDTQYF. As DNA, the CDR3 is TGTGCCATCGCGGGGTCCCTCACAGATACGCAGTATTTT.

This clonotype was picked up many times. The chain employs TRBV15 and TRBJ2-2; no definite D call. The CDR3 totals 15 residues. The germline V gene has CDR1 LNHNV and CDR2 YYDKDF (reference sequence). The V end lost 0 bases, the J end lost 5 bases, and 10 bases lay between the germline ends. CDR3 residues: CATSREPLGTGELFF. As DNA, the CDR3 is TGTGCCACCAGCAGAGAGCCCCTGGGTACCGGGGAGCTGTTTTTT. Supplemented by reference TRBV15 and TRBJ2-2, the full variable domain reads DAMVIQNPRYQVTQFGKPVTLSCSQTLNHNVMYWYQQKSSQAPKLLFHYYDKDFNNEADTPDNFQSRRPNTSFCFLDIRSPGLGDTAMYLCATSREPLGTGELFFGEGSRLTVL.

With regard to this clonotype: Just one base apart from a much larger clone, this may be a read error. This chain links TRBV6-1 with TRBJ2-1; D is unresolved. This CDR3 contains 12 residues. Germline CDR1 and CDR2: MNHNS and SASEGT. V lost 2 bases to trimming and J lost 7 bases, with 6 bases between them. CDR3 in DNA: TGTGCCAGCAGTGAACCGTTTAATGAGCAGTTCTTC. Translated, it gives CASSEPFNEQFF.

As DNA, the CDR3 is TGTGCCAGCAGCCGTTCTCGGGCTAGCTACACCTTC. As protein: CASSRSRASYTF. V usage is TRBV11-2 and J usage is TRBJ1-2; D remains unclear. V lost 5 bases and J 9 bases, leaving 13 bases between the germline ends. This CDR3 has 12 residues. Germline V CDR1 and CDR2: SGHAT, FQNNGV.

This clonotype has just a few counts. CDR3 in DNA: TGCGCCAGCAAGCAGCGACAGGGCCCCATCCAAGAGACCCAGTACTTC. Translation: CASKQRQGPIQETQYF. The chain employs TRBV10-2 and TRBJ2-5, with 7 nucleotides matching TRBD1. The V gene's germline CDR1 is WSHSY and CDR2 SAAADI. J lost 1 base, V lost 7 bases, and 12 bases had no gene match. The CDR3 has 16 residues.

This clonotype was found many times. CDR3 in amino acids: CAIEDPRARGVTQYF. CDR3 nucleotides: TGTGCCATCGAGGACCCTAGAGCCCGGGGGGTTACGCAGTATTTT. This chain links TRBV10-3 with TRBJ2-3; 7 bases map to TRBD2. J lost 8 bases, V lost 8 bases, and 16 bases had no gene match. The germline V gene encodes CDR1 ENHRY and CDR2 SYGVKD. The CDR3 sequence is 15 residues long.

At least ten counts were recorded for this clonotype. For the CDR3, the DNA is TGTGCCAGCAGTTACTCGATCCAGGGACCCGGGGAGCTGTTTTTT. Translating gives CASSYSIQGPGELFF. This chain links TRBV6-5 with TRBJ2-2; D may be TRBD1 or TRBD2 (5 bases each). The ends were cut back, 0 bases at V and 6 bases at J, with 11 bases in the middle. The CDR3 runs 15 residues. Germline V gene sequence: CDR1 MNHEY, CDR2 SVGAGI.

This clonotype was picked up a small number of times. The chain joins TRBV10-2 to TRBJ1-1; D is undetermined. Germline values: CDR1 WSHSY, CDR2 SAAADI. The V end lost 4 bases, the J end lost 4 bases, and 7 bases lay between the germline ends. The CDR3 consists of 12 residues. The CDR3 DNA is TGCGCCAGCAGTGTGGTTTTCACTGAAGCTTTCTTT. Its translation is CASSVVFTEAFF.

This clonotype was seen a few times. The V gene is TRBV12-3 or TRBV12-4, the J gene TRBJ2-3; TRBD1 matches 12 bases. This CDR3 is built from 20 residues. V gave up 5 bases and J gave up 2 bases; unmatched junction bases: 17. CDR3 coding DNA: TGTGCCAGCAGTCCCGGGACAGGGGGCTTCTACAGGCCTAACACAGATACGCAGTATTTT. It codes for CASSPGTGGFYRPNTDTQYF.

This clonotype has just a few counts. CDR3 protein: CASSGRGYKANEQFF. The CDR3 bases are TGTGCCAGCAGTGGCCGGGGCTACAAAGCCAATGAGCAGTTCTTC. V usage is TRBV5-8 and J usage is TRBJ2-1, with D perhaps given as TRBD1 or TRBD2 (5 bases each). The CDR3 length is 15 residues. CDR1 and CDR2 from the germline V gene are SGHTS and YDEGEE. Trimming took off 5 bases at V and 6 bases at J, with 18 bases between the two ends.

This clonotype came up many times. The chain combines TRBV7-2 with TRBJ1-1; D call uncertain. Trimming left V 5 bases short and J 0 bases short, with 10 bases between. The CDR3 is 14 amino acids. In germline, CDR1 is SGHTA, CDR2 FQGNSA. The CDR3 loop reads CASSRGTMNTEAFF. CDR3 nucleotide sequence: TGTGCCAGCAGCCGAGGCACCATGAACACTGAAGCTTTCTTT.

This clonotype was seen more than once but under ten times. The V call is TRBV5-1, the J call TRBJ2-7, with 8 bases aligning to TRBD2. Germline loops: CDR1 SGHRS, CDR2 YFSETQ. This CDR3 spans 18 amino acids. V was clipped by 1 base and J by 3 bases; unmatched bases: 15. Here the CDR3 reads CASSLSGGPSNPVYEQYF. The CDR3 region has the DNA TGCGCCAGCAGCTTGTCGGGGGGGCCAAGTAACCCGGTCTACGAGCAGTACTTC.

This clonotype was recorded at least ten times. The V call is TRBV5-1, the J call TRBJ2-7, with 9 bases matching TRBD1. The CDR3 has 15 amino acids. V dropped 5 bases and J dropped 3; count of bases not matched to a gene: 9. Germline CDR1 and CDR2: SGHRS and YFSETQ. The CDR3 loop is CASSFTGTGIYEQYF. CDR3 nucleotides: TGCGCCAGCAGTTTCACCGGGACAGGGATCTACGAGCAGTACTTC.

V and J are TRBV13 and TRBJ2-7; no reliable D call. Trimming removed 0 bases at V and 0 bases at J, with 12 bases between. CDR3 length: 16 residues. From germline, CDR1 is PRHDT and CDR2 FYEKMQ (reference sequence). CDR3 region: CASSLGSSQSSYEQYF. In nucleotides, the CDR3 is TGTGCCAGCAGCTTAGGCTCCAGCCAGAGCTCCTACGAGCAGTACTTC.

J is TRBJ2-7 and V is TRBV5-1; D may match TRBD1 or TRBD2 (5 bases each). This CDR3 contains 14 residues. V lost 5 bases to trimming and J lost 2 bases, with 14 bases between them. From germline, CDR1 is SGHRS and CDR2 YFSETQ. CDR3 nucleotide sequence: TGCGCCAGCAGGGAGACCGGGACGACCTACGAGCAGTACTTC. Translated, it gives CASRETGTTYEQYF. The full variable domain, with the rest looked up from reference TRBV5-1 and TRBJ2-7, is KAGVTQTPRYLIKTRGQQVTLSCSPISGHRSVSWYQQTPGQGLQFLFEYFSETQRNKGNFPGRFSGRQFSNSRSEMNVSTLELGDSALYLCASRETGTTYEQYFGPGTRLTVT.

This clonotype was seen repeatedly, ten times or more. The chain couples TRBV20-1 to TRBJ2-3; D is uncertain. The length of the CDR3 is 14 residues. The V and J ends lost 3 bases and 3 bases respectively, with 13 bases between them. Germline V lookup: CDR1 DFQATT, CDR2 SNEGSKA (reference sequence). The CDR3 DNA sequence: TGCAGTGCTAGCCCGGGCTCAGTGACAGATACGCAGTATTTT. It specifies CSASPGSVTDTQYF.

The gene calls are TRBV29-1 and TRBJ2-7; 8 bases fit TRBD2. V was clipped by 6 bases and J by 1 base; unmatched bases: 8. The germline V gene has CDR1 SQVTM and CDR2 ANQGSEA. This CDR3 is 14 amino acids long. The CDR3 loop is CSVRGKRESYEQYF. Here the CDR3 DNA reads TGCAGCGTCCGAGGAAAGCGGGAGTCCTACGAGCAGTACTTC.

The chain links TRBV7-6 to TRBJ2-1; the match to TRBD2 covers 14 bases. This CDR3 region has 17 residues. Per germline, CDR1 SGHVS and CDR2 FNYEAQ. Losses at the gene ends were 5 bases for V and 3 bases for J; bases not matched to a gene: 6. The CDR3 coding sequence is TGTGCCAGCAGCGGACCGACTAGCGGGGGGGACTACAATGAGCAGTTCTTC. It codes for CASSGPTSGGDYNEQFF.

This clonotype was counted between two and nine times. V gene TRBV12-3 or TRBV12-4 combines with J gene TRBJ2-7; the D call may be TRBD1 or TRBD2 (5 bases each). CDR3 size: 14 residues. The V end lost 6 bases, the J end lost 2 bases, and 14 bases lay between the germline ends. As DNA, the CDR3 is TGTGCCAGCAGCCCTAGTCGGGACGCCTACGAGCAGTACTTC. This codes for CASSPSRDAYEQYF.

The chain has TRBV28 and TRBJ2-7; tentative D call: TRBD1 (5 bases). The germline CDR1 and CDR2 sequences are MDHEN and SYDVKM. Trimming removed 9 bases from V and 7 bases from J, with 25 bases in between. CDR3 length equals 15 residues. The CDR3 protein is CASSFQGRVSGEQYF. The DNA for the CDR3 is TGTGCCAGTTCTTTTCAGGGTCGGGTTTCAGGAGAGCAGTACTTC.